This paragraph reports one T cell receptor (beta chain). This sample stems from a study of blood T cell repertoires in COVID-19. Turning to the study itself: Sites in the United States, Italy and Spain provided acute and convalescent COVID-19 samples.

Produced via immunoSEQ multiplex PCR; TCRdb's table is partial and in-frame only. The sample lists about 310,000 clones, more than 75% occurring once. The CDR3 spans 15 residues. CDR1 is LNHNV, CDR2 YYDKDF, per germline (reference sequence). Trimming at V came to 3 bases and at J to 5 bases, leaving 8 bases not matched to a gene. Source material: peripheral blood. This TCR was sampled from a man aged 50-60 years with active or convalescent COVID-19. V gene TRBV15 combines with J gene TRBJ2-7; 9 bases are a match to TRBD1. The CDR3 spells CATSRSGQGYDEQYF. The DNA of the CDR3 is TGTGCCACCAGCAGGTCGGGACAGGGTTATGACGAGCAGTACTTC.